These T cell receptor beta chains were read from a single sample in a study of control samples from healthy donors and cancer patients. TCRdb's copy holds only in-frame clones and misses some; the assay was immunoSEQ multiplex PCR. The data hold about 28,000 clones, with roughly 89% observed a single time. The sequenced sample was PBMCs. The receptors derive from a man over 45 with lung cancer. Each CDR3 is given with its conserved first and last residue. A D gene is named only where the DNA matches it firmly.

v_gene	j_gene	d_gene	CDR3aa
TRBV30	TRBJ2-3	TRBD2	CAWAGGADTQYF
TRBV7-9	TRBJ2-3	.	CASNRGGTDTQYF
TRBV3-1/TRBV3-2	TRBJ1-1	.	CASSPSTGGTEAFF
TRBV28	TRBJ1-5	.	CATLRGSNQPQHF
TRBV3-1/TRBV3-2	TRBJ2-1	TRBD2	CVSSPFLAGGLSYNEQFF
TRBV5-6	TRBJ2-1	.	CASSLVSGYNEQFF
TRBV7-8	TRBJ1-5	TRBD1	CASSVGQLDQPQHF
TRBV6-2/TRBV6-3	TRBJ2-1	TRBD2	CASSHRLAGGYNEQFF
TRBV11-3	TRBJ2-3	.	CASSLFTSTDTQYF
TRBV7-2	TRBJ1-4	TRBD1	CASSSPRQGGEKLFF
TRBV7-3	TRBJ2-7	.	CASSARWTAQTYEQYF
TRBV25-1	TRBJ1-2	.	CASSERRDSGYTF
TRBV19	TRBJ2-2	.	CASRRGWGGSGGELFF
TRBV27	TRBJ1-2	.	CASSSGRSRYGYTF
TRBV9	TRBJ2-1	TRBD1	CASSDRTGTINEQFF
TRBV9	TRBJ2-2	TRBD2	CASSVVAGGHTGELFF
TRBV7-2	TRBJ2-7	.	CASSLMSQNEQYF
TRBV7-2	TRBJ2-6	.	CASSLAATLSGANVLTF
TRBV7-9	TRBJ1-2	TRBD1	CASSPGQGAYGYTF
TRBV28	TRBJ2-5	.	CASSLYARGDQETQYF
TRBV4-3	TRBJ1-5	.	CASSQASGNQPQHF
TRBV9	TRBJ1-1	.	CASSVSPSNTEAFF
TRBV7-2	TRBJ1-2	.	CASSRDNWGYTF
TRBV19	TRBJ1-5	TRBD1	CASSGQGADQPQHF
TRBV3-1/TRBV3-2	TRBJ2-5	.	CASSPAGQGGETQYF
TRBV5-4	TRBJ2-3	TRBD2	CASSKVAGSTDTQYF
TRBV4-3	TRBJ2-7	.	CASSQDRGNPYEQYF
TRBV5-1	TRBJ2-1	TRBD2	CASSPDPGGSYNEQFF
TRBV3-1/TRBV3-2	TRBJ2-7	.	CASSQESGTLGQYF
TRBV25-1	TRBJ2-1	.	CASSEGGHNNEQFF
TRBV19	TRBJ2-7	.	CASSTPTYRDGSYEQYF
TRBV11-3	TRBJ2-3	.	CASSQGTDTQYF
TRBV18	TRBJ1-2	.	CASSGATGYGYTF
TRBV9	TRBJ2-4	TRBD2	CASSVQSGGVDIQYF
TRBV28	TRBJ2-1	.	CASVSGSLNMDEQFF
TRBV4-3	TRBJ1-3	.	CASSQEGDGNTIYF
TRBV2	TRBJ1-6	TRBD1	CASSLTGPNSPLHF